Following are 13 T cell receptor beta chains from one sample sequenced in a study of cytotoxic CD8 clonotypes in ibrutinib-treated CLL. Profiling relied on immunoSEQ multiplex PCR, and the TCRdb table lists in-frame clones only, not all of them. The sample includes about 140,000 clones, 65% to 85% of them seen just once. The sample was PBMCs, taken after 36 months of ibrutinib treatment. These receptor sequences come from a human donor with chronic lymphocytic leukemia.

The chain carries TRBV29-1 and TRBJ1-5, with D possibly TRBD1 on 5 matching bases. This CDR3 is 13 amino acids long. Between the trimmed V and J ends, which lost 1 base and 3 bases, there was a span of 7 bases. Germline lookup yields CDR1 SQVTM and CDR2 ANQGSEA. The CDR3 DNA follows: TGCAGCGTTGAAGGGGACCTCAATCAGCCCCAGCATTTT. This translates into CSVEGDLNQPQHF.

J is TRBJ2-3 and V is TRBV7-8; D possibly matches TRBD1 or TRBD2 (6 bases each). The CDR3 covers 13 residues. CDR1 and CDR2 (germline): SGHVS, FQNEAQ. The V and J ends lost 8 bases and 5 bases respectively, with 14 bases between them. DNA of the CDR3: TGTGCCAGCTCACCGGGGGCGGTAGATACGCAGTATTTT. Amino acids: CASSPGAVDTQYF. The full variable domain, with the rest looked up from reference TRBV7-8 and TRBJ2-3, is GAGVSQSPRYKVAKRGQDVALRCDPISGHVSLFWYQQALGQGPEFLTYFQNEAQLDKSGLPSDRFFAERPEGSVSTLKIQRTQQEDSAVYLCASSPGAVDTQYFGPGTRLTVL.

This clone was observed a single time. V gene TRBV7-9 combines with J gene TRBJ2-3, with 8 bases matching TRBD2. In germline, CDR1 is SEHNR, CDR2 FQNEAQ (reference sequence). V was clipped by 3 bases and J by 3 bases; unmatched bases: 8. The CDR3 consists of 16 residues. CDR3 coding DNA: TGTGCCAGCAGCTTGTCCAGCGGGGGCTCGACAGATACGCAGTATTTT. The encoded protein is CASSLSSGGSTDTQYF.

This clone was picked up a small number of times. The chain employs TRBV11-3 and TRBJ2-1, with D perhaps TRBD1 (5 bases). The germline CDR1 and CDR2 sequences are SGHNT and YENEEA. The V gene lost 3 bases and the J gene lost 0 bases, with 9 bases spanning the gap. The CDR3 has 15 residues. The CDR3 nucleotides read TGTGCCAGCAGCTTGGAAGGGGACTCCTACAATGAGCAGTTCTTC. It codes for CASSLEGDSYNEQFF.

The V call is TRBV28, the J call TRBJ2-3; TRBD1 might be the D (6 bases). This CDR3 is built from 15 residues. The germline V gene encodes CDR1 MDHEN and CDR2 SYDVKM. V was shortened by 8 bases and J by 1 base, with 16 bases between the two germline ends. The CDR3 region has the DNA TGTGCCAGCCGTTCTGGGGGCGCGGGCACAGATACGCAGTATTTT. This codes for CASRSGGAGTDTQYF.

CDR3 nucleotides: TGTGCCAGTAGAGCTAGCGGGAGGTCTACAGATACGCAGTATTTT. Protein sequence: CASRASGRSTDTQYF. The genes are TRBV25-1 and TRBJ2-3; 11 bases agree with TRBD2. J was trimmed by 3 bases and V by 9 bases; bases with no gene match: 8. Germline V CDR1 and CDR2: MGHDK, SYGVNS. The CDR3 extends over 15 amino acids.

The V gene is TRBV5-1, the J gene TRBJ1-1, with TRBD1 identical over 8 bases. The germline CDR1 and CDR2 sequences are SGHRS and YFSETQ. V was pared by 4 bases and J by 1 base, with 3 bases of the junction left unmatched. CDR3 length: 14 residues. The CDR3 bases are TGCGCCAGCAGCGTAGGGACAGGGAACACTGAAGCTTTCTTT. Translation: CASSVGTGNTEAFF.

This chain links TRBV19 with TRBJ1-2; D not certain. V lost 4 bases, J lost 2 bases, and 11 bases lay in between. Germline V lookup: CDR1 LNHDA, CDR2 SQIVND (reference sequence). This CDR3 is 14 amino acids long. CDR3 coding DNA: TGTGCCAGTAGTAGTTGGGGAGGCAACTATGGCTACACCTTC. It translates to CASSSWGGNYGYTF.

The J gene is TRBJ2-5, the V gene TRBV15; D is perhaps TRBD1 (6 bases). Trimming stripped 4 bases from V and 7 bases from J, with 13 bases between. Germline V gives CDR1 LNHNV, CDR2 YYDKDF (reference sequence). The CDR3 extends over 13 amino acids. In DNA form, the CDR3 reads TGTGCCACCAGCAAAGGACAGACAGGGACCCAGTACTTC. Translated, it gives CATSKGQTGTQYF.

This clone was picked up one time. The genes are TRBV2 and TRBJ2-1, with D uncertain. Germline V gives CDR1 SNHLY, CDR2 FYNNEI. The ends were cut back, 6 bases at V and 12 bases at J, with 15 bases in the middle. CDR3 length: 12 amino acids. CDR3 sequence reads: CASRVPIVRQFF. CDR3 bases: TGTGCCAGCAGGGTTCCCATTGTTCGGCAGTTCTTC.

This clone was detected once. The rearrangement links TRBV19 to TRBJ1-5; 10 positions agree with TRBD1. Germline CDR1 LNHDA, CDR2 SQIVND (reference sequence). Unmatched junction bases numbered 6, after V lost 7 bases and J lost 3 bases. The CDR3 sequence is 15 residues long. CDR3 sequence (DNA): TGTGCCAGTACCGGGGACAGGGGACTCAATCAGCCCCAGCATTTT. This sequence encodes CASTGDRGLNQPQHF.

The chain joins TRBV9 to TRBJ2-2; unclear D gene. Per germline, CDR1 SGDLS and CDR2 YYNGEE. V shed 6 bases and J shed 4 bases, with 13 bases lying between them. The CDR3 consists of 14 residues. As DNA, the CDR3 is TGTGCCAGCACCCATAGCTTGGCCACCGGGGAGCTGTTTTTT. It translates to CASTHSLATGELFF.

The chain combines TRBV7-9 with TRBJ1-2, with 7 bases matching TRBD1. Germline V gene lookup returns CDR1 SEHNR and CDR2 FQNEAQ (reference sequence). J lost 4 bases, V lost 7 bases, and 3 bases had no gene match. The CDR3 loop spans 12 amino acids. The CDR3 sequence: CASTGDSYGYTF. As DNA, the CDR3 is TGTGCCAGCACAGGGGACAGCTATGGCTACACCTTC.